This T cell receptor beta chain derives from a study of CD8+ T cells in alopecia areata. Across the study: Patients given treatment had severity scored by the percentage of scalp area affected. Points from the study as a whole: Scalp clonality and expanded CD8+ clones among the top 100 were significantly decreased by tofacitinib.

RNA, once extracted, was reverse transcribed into cDNA for use as the sequencing template. Libraries were prepared by immunoSEQ multiplex PCR; TCRdb keeps only in-frame clonotypes and omits some of them. The sample has some 110,000 clones, less than 75% seen once; the top ten hold 10% to 15%. The V segment lost 1 base and the J segment 3 bases; nucleotides outside the gene matches: 3. The germline V gene encodes CDR1 SGHNT and CDR2 YYREEE (reference sequence). The CDR3 runs 15 residues. In this sample, this clone turned up a few times. Its antigen is undetermined. The treatment is: oral pan-JAK inhibitor, 5-10 mg twice daily.

The sequencing used CD8+ T cells sorted from blood, collected at week 24, from a patient treated with tofacitinib. This receptor was obtained from a human donor with alopecia areata. The chain has TRBV5-4 and TRBJ2-2, with 7 positions matching TRBD1. In nucleotides, the CDR3 is TGTGCCAGCAGCTTGACAGGGGTGGACACCGGGGAGCTGTTTTTT. It specifies CASSLTGVDTGELFF.